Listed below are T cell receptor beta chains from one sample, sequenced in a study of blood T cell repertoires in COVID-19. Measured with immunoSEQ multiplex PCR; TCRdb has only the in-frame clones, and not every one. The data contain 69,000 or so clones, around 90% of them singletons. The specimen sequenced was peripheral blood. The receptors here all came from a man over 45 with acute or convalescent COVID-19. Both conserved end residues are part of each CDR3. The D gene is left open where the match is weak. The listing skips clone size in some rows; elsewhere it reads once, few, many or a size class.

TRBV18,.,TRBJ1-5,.,TGTGCCAGCTCACCAAGCAGGGATCAGCCCCAGCATTTT,CASSPSRDQPQHF
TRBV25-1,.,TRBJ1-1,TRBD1,TGTGCCAGCAGCCGGGTAACAGGGGGCGTAGGTGGGGACACTGAAGCTTTCTTT,CASSRVTGGVGGDTEAFF
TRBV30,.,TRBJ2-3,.,TGTGCCTGGAGTGAAGGGACTAGCACAGATACGCAGTATTTT,CAWSEGTSTDTQYF
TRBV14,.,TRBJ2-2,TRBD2,TGTGCCAGCAGCCAAGATCGATGGACGGGGACTAGCGGATTGTGGGCCGGGGAGCTGTTTTTT,CASSQDRWTGTSGLWAGELFF
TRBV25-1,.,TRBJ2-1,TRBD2,TGTGCCAGCAGTGAAGATCCCCTCGGACTAGCGGGCAATGAGCAGTTCTTC,CASSEDPLGLAGNEQFF
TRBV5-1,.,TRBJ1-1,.,TGCGCCAGCAGCTTGGATTCTAGGAGGGGATTGAACACTGAAGCTTTCTTT,CASSLDSRRGLNTEAFF
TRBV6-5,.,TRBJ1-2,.,TGTGCCAGCAGAAAAGCAATACAGGGTGTCTATGGCTACACCTTC,CASRKAIQGVYGYTF
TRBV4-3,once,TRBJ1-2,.,TGCGCCAGCAGCCAAGCCGGGACACTCTATGGCTACACCTTC,CASSQAGTLYGYTF
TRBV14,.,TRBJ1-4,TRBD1,TGTGCCAGCAGCTTTCCGGGACAGGGAAAGGAAAAACTGTTTTTT,CASSFPGQGKEKLFF
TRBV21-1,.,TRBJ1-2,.,TGTGCCAGCAGCAATGAGGCCAGCAACTATGGCTACACCTTC,CASSNEASNYGYTF
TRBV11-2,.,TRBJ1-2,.,TGTGCCAGCAGATCGGACAGTATCTATGGCTACACCTTC,CASRSDSIYGYTF
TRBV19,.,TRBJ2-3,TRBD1,TGTGCCAGTAGTCCAAGGGGACAGGGAGGAACAGATACGCAGTATTTT,CASSPRGQGGTDTQYF